This T cell receptor (beta chain) was found in a study of blood T cell repertoires in COVID-19. The J segment lost 5 bases and the V segment lost 7 bases, leaving 6 bases of the junction unmatched. The CDR3 extends over 13 amino acids. Libraries were prepared by immunoSEQ multiplex PCR; TCRdb keeps only in-frame clonotypes and omits some of them. In the table there are 250,000 to 400,000 clones, roughly 90% of which are singletons. This chain uses TRBV12-3 or TRBV12-4 with TRBJ1-1, with TRBD1 matching over 8 bases. This TCR was sampled from a woman aged 25 to 39 with COVID-19, enrolled during active disease. The sequenced sample was peripheral blood. The CDR3 loop reads CASIKQGDTEAFF. The CDR3 bases are TGTGCCAGCATAAAACAGGGGGATACTGAAGCTTTCTTT.